One and the same sample provided the 11 T cell receptor beta chains below, sequenced in a study of radiation and T cells in renal cell carcinoma. Time point defined: blood 2 weeks post-SBRT. Treatment indicated: 15 Gy SBRT to primary tumor, nephrectomy 4 weeks later. TCRdb's table, derived via immunoSEQ multiplex PCR, lists solely in-frame clones and lacks some. The table records 120,000 or so clones, around four fifths of them present only once. The sample in question was blood, obtained from a patient whose treatment included radiotherapy and nephrectomy. All receptors derive from a woman aged 55-70 years with renal cell carcinoma.

The chain couples TRBV28 to TRBJ1-6; 9 bases are a match to TRBD1. Germline V gene sequence: CDR1 MDHEN, CDR2 SYDVKM. The V segment lost 4 bases and the J segment 10 bases; nucleotides outside the gene matches: 8. There are 15 residues in the CDR3. The chain's CDR3 is CASSSSGQGVSPLHF. The DNA of the CDR3 is TGTGCCAGCAGTTCGTCGGGACAGGGCGTCTCACCCCTCCACTTT.

This clone has a single count. The chain is built from TRBV4-1 and TRBJ2-7; 7 nucleotides match TRBD2. V shed 0 bases, J shed 6 bases, and the junction held 8 bases outside the gene matches. The CDR3 length is 15 residues. Germline-derived CDR1 and CDR2 are MGHRA and YSYEKL. CDR3 in amino acids: CASSQDGSGEREQYF. The CDR3 DNA is TGCGCCAGCAGCCAAGATGGGAGCGGGGAACGCGAGCAGTACTTC.

The chain joins TRBV28 to TRBJ2-3; a possible D gene is TRBD2 (6 bases). The CDR3 is 15 amino acids. V was shortened by 4 bases and J by 5 bases, with 16 bases between the two germline ends. CDR1 is MDHEN, CDR2 SYDVKM, per germline. CDR3 sequence: CASSSGGPLVDTQYF. The CDR3 DNA follows: TGTGCCAGCAGTTCCGGGGGACCCTTGGTAGATACGCAGTATTTT.

J is TRBJ1-2 and V is TRBV6-5, with a weak D call TRBD1 (6 bases). Between the trimmed V and J ends, which lost 4 bases and 8 bases, there was a span of 14 bases. Germline V gene data show CDR1 as MNHEY and CDR2 as SVGAGI. The CDR3 contains 13 residues. For the CDR3, the DNA is TGTGCCAGCAGTTCCTCAGGGGTGCGGGGCTACACCTTC. It translates to CASSSSGVRGYTF.

Only one count was recorded for this clone. The chain links TRBV19 to TRBJ1-5; D might be TRBD1 (6 bases). Germline V gene data show CDR1 as LNHDA and CDR2 as SQIVND (reference sequence). V dropped 7 bases and J dropped 5 bases, with 12 bases sitting between them. CDR3 size: 13 residues. The DNA for the CDR3 is TGTGCCAGTAATCCGACAGGATATCAGCCCCAGCATTTT. Translated, it gives CASNPTGYQPQHF.

The rearrangement links TRBV6-1 to TRBJ1-4; the D is unclear. V lost 2 bases to trimming and J lost 7 bases, with 5 bases between them. Germline CDR1 and CDR2: MNHNS and SASEGT. This CDR3 spans 12 amino acids. CDR3 nucleotides: TGTGCCAGCAGTGAACTTGTTGAAAAACTGTTTTTT. It is translated as CASSELVEKLFF.

The rearrangement uses TRBV7-9 and TRBJ1-1; D might be TRBD1 (6 bases). The CDR3 is 11 residues long. Germline CDR1 and CDR2: SEHNR and FQNEAQ (reference sequence). The V end was cut by 5 bases, the J end by 7 bases, with 8 bases between. The CDR3 DNA sequence: TGTGCCAGCAGCGCACAGGGTGAAGCTTTCTTT. Translating it yields CASSAQGEAFF.

CDR3 in amino acids: CASSQERPGQGHGYTF. The DNA for the CDR3 is TGTGCCAGCAGCCAAGAAAGACCGGGACAGGGACATGGCTACACCTTC. V usage is TRBV4-2 and J usage is TRBJ1-2; 9 nucleotides match TRBD1. V was pared by 0 bases and J by 6 bases, with 8 bases of the junction left unmatched. The germline V gene encodes CDR1 LGHNA and CDR2 YNFKEQ. The CDR3 contains 16 residues.

The CDR3 bases are TGTGCCAGCAGCGCGGACAGGGGAGGGAAGCCAGATACGCAGTATTTT. Protein: CASSADRGGKPDTQYF. This chain joins TRBV7-9 and TRBJ2-3, with 9 bases aligning to TRBD1. Germline V gene lookup returns CDR1 SEHNR and CDR2 FQNEAQ (reference sequence). The CDR3 is made up of 16 amino acids. The V segment lost 5 bases and the J segment 4 bases; nucleotides outside the gene matches: 10.

The V gene is TRBV2, the J gene TRBJ2-2, with no clear D. In germline, CDR1 is SNHLY, CDR2 FYNNEI. Between the trimmed V and J ends, which lost 2 bases and 8 bases, there was a span of 3 bases. There are 11 residues in the CDR3. CDR3 region: CASSEIGELFF. In DNA form, the CDR3 reads TGTGCCAGCAGTGAAATAGGGGAGCTGTTTTTT.

V is TRBV15 and J is TRBJ2-5; 9 bases agree with TRBD1. This CDR3 is 15 amino acids long. The V gene end was trimmed by 3 bases and the J gene end by 5 bases; junction bases not matched to a gene: 7. Germline V lookup: CDR1 LNHNV, CDR2 YYDKDF (reference sequence). DNA for the CDR3: TGTGCCACCAGCAGGCGGACAGGGGTGATCGAGACCCAGTACTTC. Translated: CATSRRTGVIETQYF. Looking up the rest from reference TRBV15 and TRBJ2-5 gives the full variable domain: DAMVIQNPRYQVTQFGKPVTLSCSQTLNHNVMYWYQQKSSQAPKLLFHYYDKDFNNEADTPDNFQSRRPNTSFCFLDIRSPGLGDTAMYLCATSRRTGVIETQYFGPGTRLLVL.